This TCR beta chain was observed in a study of T cell clones after liver transplantation (dated by TCRdb to about 2019). At the level of the whole study: The samples were obtained from ITN030ST, a randomized trial that attempted immunosuppression withdrawal within 2 years after liver transplantation. Donor-reactive T cell clones were identified by TCRbeta sequencing after a pre-transplant mixed lymphocyte reaction and then tracked in post-transplant blood. As an antigen-independent comparator for the donor-reactive sequences, third party-reactive TCRbeta sequences from pre-transplant MLRs were identified as well. Of the eight recipients, a few were HCV-positive, while the remaining recipients had been transplanted for non-autoimmune, non-viral indications. No induction therapy was given to the subjects, and standard immunosuppression was administered until randomization at 12-24 months post-transplant. Tolerance was defined as complete immunosuppression withdrawal for at least one year with no rise in liver enzymes beyond twice the upper limit of normal. Blood samples were collected pre-transplant, then pre-randomization ahead of withdrawal, and finally post-randomization once withdrawal had either been completed or failed. Of the 8 liver transplant recipients making up the studied cohort, 3 were classified as tolerant and 5 as non-tolerant.

Thawed unstimulated PBMCs were stained for CD3, CD4 and CD8 and FACS-sorted into CD3+CD4+ and CD3+CD8+ populations. All 8 studied subjects were randomized to immunosuppression withdrawal. The Qiagen DNeasy Blood and Tissue Kit was used for isolation of genomic DNA. Here is what the overall study found, with its caveats: Circulating donor-reactive CD4 TCRbeta sequences fell significantly post-transplant in most of the 8 subjects, irrespective of tolerance or HCV status. The conclusions were considered preliminary, being limited by small, heterogeneous patient numbers and non-standardized post-transplant time points. Low numbers of available donor cells limited the measurable donor-reactive repertoire in two subjects. Without allograft tissue specimens, donor-reactive T cells may have migrated into the graft rather than being deleted. Once repertoire turnover was taken into account, donor-reactive detection showed a significant reduction for CD4 in 7 of 8 subjects and for CD8 in 8 of 8. A greater decline was seen for donor-reactive sequences than for third party-reactive sequences, suggesting partial antigen-specific deletion unrelated to withdrawal success.

V is shortened by 1 base, J by 1 base, and the region joining them spans 9 bases. The germline V gene (reference sequence) sets CDR1 to SGHNT and CDR2 to YYREEE. Counted from cysteine to phenylalanine, this CDR3 has 14 amino acids. Only the CDR3 DNA is retained, 42 bases long and in frame from the first base. A remark on this clone: What this receptor recognizes is not known. Per-nucleotide qualities are absent, and no much larger clonotype sits a single base away.

Using immunoSEQ, frozen genomic DNA was subjected to high-throughput TCRbeta CDR3 sequencing, a process that included PCR amplification, mapping, bias correction and internal controls. The paper's processing steps were these. Only productive rearrangements were retained, and each unique TCRbeta sequence was defined by its CDR3 nucleotide sequence together with its V and J gene. For a sequence to be called donor-reactive, it needed a frequency of at least 0.01% and at least 5-fold expansion in CFSE-low cells compared with unstimulated pre-transplant cells. Per-subject minimum frequency thresholds, based on the lowest-template unstimulated sample, ensured at least 90% detection power. Repertoire turnover was measured by Jensen-Shannon divergence between the top 1000 TCRbeta sequences post- and pre-transplant. Two-sided Fisher's exact tests were used to test for changes in the detection of donor-reactive sequences. This is the immuneACCESS table as TCRdb keeps it, with only in-frame sequences that have V and J called. A part of the clones is gone; compared with another copy, unresolved V genes explain less than half, and the rest is unexplained. V and J calls and clone size come straight from that table; D and trimming were deduced from the DNA. This sample comprises 60,000 or so clones, 60% to 75% of them detected only once. The leading ten clones occupy about 9.7% of the sample.

This TCR came from a human patient who received a liver transplant. Some T cells may originate with the graft donor following a transplant. Recombination joined TRBV5-4 with TRBJ2-7, with the D gene too uncertain to name. This material consisted of CD4+ T cells from blood, taken at the 22-month timepoint. At the DNA level, the sequence is TGTGCCAGCAGCTTGAGCCGCGGTTCCTACGAGCAGTACTTC. This codes for CASSLSRGSYEQYF.